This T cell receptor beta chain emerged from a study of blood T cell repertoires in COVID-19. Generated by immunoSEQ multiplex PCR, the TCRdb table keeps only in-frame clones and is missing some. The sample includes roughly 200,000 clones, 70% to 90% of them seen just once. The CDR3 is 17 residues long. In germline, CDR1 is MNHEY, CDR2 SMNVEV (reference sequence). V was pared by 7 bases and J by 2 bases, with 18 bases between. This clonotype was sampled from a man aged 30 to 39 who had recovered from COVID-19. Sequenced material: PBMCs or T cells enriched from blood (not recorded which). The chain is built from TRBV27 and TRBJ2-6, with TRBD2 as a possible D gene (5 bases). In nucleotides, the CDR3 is TGTGCCAGCACCACAAATTTCGGGGTCACTGGGGCCAACGTCCTGACTTTC. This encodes CASTTNFGVTGANVLTF.